This T cell receptor beta chain was profiled in a study of regulatory T cells in long-lasting Graves disease. This clonotype was picked up many times. The time point here: newly diagnosed GD, antithyroid drugs for less than 3 months. PBMC-extracted RNA yielded the TCR library. The TCR beta library used iRepertoire HTBI primers with Arm-PCR amplification of CDR3. TCRdb analysed the multiplex PCR reads with MiXCR anew, one entry per CDR3 protein. Here the sample spans around 450,000 distinct CDR3 sequences, 14% to 15% being singletons. V dropped 0 bases and J dropped 4 bases, with 13 bases sitting between them. Germline CDR1 SGHRS, CDR2 YFSETQ. The CDR3 sequence is 15 residues long. This sample also appeared in a second study, on T cells in Graves' hyperthyroidism and ophthalmopathy.

This clonotype originated in a woman aged 25 to 39 with Graves disease. The sequencing here drew on peripheral blood mononuclear cells (PBMCs), taken at new diagnosis, from a patient treated with antithyroid drugs. V gene TRBV5-1 combines with J gene TRBJ1-1; D gene uncertain. The CDR3 loop is CASSLGQATPTEAFF. CDR3 sequence (DNA): TGCGCCAGCAGCTTGGGGCAGGCGACTCCCACTGAAGCTTTCTTT. The variable domain in full, completed from reference TRBV5-1 and TRBJ1-1, reads KAGVTQTPRYLIKTRGQQVTLSCSPISGHRSVSWYQQTPGQGLQFLFEYFSETQRNKGNFPGRFSGRQFSNSRSEMNVSTLELGDSALYLCASSLGQATPTEAFFGQGTRLTVV.